This T cell receptor beta chain was identified in a study of blood T cell repertoires in COVID-19. At the level of the study: The samples span acute and convalescent COVID-19 from the United States, Italy and Spain. Sample material is recorded as cDNA or gDNA derived from T cells, B-cell-depleted T cells, or PBMCs.

Methods used by the authors: Estimated nucleated cell counts came from reference gene primer amplification. This table comes from immunoSEQ multiplex PCR, and its TCRdb copy is limited to in-frame clones, with some not included. The V and J calls and clone size were taken over from that table, and D and trimming were inferred from the DNA. The sample lists over 50,000 clones, approximately 77% seen once, with more than 4% in the top ten. Only a few counts were recorded for this clone. Patients in Seattle were enrolled during active infection, then followed longitudinally. V was shortened by 3 bases and J by 5 bases, with 8 bases between the two germline ends. From germline, CDR1 is SGDLS and CDR2 YYNGEE. The CDR3 contains 13 residues.

This TCR came from a woman between 70 and 85 years old with COVID-19, enrolled during active disease. The sequencing sample was made of peripheral blood. The chain carries TRBV9 and TRBJ2-2; a possible D gene is TRBD1 (5 bases). CDR3 nucleotide sequence: TGTGCCAGCAGCGCACAGGTAACCGGGGAGCTGTTTTTT. Translated: CASSAQVTGELFF.